This section outlines one TCR beta chain sequence together with its context. J gave up 0 bases and V 3 bases, and 5 bases lay outside the gene matches. CDR1 and CDR2 (germline): ENHRY, SYGVKD. The CDR3 is 15 residues long. The PCR ran on 60 Vbeta and 13 Jbeta primers. Sequenced by immunoSEQ multiplex PCR; TCRdb stores in-frame clones only, minus some. The sample has about 160,000 clones, 80% to 90% seen once; the top ten hold 5% to 7%. This sample stems from a study of cytomegalovirus exposure and HLA in healthy donors. V and J are TRBV10-3 and TRBJ2-7; TRBD1 aligns across 7 bases. The sequence came from a man in his forties or fifties in good health and CMV-seropositive. Sequenced material: PBMCs. CDR3 bases: TGTGCCATCAGTGACCCCGGGACAGCCTCCTACGAGCAGTACTTC. Amino acid sequence: CAISDPGTASYEQYF.